A single T cell receptor beta chain is shown here with its context. The record originates from a study of long-term antiretroviral therapy in people with HIV. They ran version v3.0 of the immunoSEQ assay at survey level. TCRdb keeps only in-frame clones here, not all; method: immunoSEQ multiplex PCR. The sample lists 25,000 to 30,000 clones, approximately 81% occurring once. This receptor was identified in a man in his forties with HIV. This material consisted of unsorted PBMCs, taken 3 years after starting antiretroviral therapy.

CDR3 coding DNA: TGTGCCAGCAGCCCCCTCTCGGGAAACATTCAGTACTTC. Translating gives CASSPLSGNIQYF. This sequence joins TRBV7-2 and TRBJ2-4; D unresolved. Germline V CDR1 and CDR2: SGHTA, FQGNSA. Trimming took off 5 bases at V and 6 bases at J, with 11 bases between the two ends. This CDR3 region has 13 residues.